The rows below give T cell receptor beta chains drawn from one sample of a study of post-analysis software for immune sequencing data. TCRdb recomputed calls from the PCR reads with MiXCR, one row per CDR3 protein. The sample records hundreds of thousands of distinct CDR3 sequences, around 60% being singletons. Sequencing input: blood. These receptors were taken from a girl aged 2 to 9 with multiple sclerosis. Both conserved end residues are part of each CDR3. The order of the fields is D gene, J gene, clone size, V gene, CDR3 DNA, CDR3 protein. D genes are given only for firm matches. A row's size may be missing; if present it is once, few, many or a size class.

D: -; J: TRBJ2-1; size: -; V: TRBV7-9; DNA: TGTGCCAGCAGCTTGATGGAGTCTAGCGCCTACCTCGGCAATGAGCAGTTCTTC; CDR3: CASSLMESSAYLGNEQFF
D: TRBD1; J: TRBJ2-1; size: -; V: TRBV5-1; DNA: TGCGCCAGCAGCTTGGTCGAGACAGGGGCACATGAGCAGTTCTTC; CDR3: CASSLVETGAHEQFF
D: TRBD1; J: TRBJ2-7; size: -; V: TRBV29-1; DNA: TGCGGCGTTGAAGATCAGGGGGTAGCTAACTCTACTGTCCCGAACTCCTACGAGCAGTACTTC; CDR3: CGVEDQGVANSTVPNSYEQYF
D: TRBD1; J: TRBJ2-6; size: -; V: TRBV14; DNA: TGTGCCAGCAGCCAAGATCGGGACAGGCCCTCCTCTGGGGCCAACGTCCTGACTTTC; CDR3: CASSQDRDRPSSGANVLTF
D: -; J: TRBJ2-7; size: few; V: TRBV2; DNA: TGTGCCAGCAGTGAACGTCAGGTCTCCTACGAGCAGTACTTC; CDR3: CASSERQVSYEQYF
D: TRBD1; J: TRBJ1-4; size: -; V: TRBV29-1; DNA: TGCAGCGTATACCTAGACAGGGGAACTGAAAAACTGTTTTTT; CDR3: CSVYLDRGTEKLFF
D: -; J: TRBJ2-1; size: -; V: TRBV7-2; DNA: TGTGCCAGCGCAAAATCACCGTACAATGAGCAGTTCTTC; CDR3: CASAKSPYNEQFF
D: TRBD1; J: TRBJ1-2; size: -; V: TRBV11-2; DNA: TGTGCCAGCAGCAGGGTCCGGCGGTTCGAGGGGATCCAGGGGGCTAACGGCTACACCTTC; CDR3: CASSRVRRFEGIQGANGYTF
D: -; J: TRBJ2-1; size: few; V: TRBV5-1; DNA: TGCGCCAGCAGGGCTGAACAGGTCTCCTACAATGAGCAGTTCTTC; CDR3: CASRAEQVSYNEQFF
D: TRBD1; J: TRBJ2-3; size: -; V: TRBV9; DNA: TGTGCCAGCAGCGCTAACCTAAGAGGACAGGGAATAAGGGCAGATACGCAGTATTTT; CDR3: CASSANLRGQGIRADTQYF
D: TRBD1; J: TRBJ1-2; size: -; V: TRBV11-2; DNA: TGTGCCAGCAGCTTTCTTAGTCCCTCGGACAGGGTCGAAGACCAAAACTATGGCTACACCTTC; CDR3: CASSFLSPSDRVEDQNYGYTF
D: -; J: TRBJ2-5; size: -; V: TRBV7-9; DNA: TGTACCACCGGACCTGACGGCCAAGAGACCCAGTACTTC; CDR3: CTTGPDGQETQYF
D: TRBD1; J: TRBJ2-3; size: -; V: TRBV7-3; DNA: TGTGCCAGCAGCTTAATAACAGGGGCCAGGTTTTTCGACACAGATACGCAGTATTTT; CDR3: CASSLITGARFFDTDTQYF
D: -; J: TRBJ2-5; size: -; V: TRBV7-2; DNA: TGTGCCAGCTCCCAACGTGCCCTAGAGACCCAGTACTTC; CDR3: CASSQRALETQYF
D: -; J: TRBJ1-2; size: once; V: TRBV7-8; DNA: TGTGCCAGCAGCTCCGCCCTTAGTGGTGGTTACACCTTC; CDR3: CASSSALSGGYTF
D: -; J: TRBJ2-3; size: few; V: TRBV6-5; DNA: TGTGCCAGCAGCGTCCTCGGGCGACAATCCCCAGATACGCAGTATTTT; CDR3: CASSVLGRQSPDTQYF
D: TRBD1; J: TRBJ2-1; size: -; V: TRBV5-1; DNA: TGCGCCAGCAGCTCAGGAGGAGGAGGGAGTAAGGGGACAGGGCGAAATGAGCAGTTCTTC; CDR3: CASSSGGGGSKGTGRNEQFF
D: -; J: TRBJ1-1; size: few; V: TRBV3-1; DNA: TGTGCCAGCAGCCCCGATTGGCCGGTCATGAACACTGAAGCTTTCTTT; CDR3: CASSPDWPVMNTEAFF
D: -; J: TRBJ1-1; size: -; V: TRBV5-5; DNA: TGTGCCAGCAGCCCCCCCCTGACCATGAACACTGAAGCTTTCTTT; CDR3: CASSPPLTMNTEAFF
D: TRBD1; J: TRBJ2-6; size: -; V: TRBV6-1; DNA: TGTGCCAGCAGTGGAGGGGGGACAGGTGACTCTGGGGCCAACGTCCTGACTTTC; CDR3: CASSGGGTGDSGANVLTF
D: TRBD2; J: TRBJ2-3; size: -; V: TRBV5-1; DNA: TGCGCCAGCAGCTATCGGGAGGCCCCAGATACGCAGTATTTT; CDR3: CASSYREAPDTQYF
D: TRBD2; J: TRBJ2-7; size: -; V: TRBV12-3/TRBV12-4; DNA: TGTGCCAGCAGTTTCACATCGGCGGGGGTCGAGCAGTACTTC; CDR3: CASSFTSAGVEQYF
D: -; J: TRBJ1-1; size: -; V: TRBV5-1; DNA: TGCGCCAGCAGCAGGGAAGGGCAGCCGGGCACTGAAGCTTTCTTT; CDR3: CASSREGQPGTEAFF
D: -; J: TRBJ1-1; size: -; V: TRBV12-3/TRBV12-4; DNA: TGTGCCAGCACCAAGTTCCAGGGAATGAACACTGAAGCTTTCTTT; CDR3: CASTKFQGMNTEAFF
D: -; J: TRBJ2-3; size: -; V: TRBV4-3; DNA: TGCGCCAGCAGCCAAGATGAGACTGGCACAGATACGCAGTATTTT; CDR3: CASSQDETGTDTQYF
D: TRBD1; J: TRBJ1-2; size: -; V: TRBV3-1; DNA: TGTGCCAGCAGCCAGAGTGGGACAGGGCCTCATGGCTACACCTTC; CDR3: CASSQSGTGPHGYTF
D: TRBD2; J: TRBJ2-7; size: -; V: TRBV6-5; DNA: TGTGCCAGCAGAAGACTAGCGGGGGGTCTACCCTACGAGCAGTACTTC; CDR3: CASRRLAGGLPYEQYF
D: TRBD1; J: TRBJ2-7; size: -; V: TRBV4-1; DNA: TGCGCCAGCAGCCAAGCGGGACAGGGAGCCTACGAGCAGTACTTC; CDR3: CASSQAGQGAYEQYF
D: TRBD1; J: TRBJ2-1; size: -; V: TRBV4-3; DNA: TGCGCCAGCAGCCAAAAACTCGGGACAGAGAAATACAATGAGCAGTTCTTC; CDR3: CASSQKLGTEKYNEQFF
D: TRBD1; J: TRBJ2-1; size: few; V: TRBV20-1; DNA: TGCAGTGCTGACCGGGACAGGGGCTACAATGAGCAGTTCTTC; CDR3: CSADRDRGYNEQFF
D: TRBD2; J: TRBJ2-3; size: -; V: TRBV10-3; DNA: TGTGCCATCAGTGAGTCTAGGGCGGGAGGGCAAGCAGATACGCAGTATTTT; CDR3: CAISESRAGGQADTQYF
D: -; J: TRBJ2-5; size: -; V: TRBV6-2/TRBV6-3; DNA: TGTGCCAGCAGTGATGTTGAGTTCCGAAAAGAGACCCAGTACTTC; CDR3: CASSDVEFRKETQYF
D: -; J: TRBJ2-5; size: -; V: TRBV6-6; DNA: TGTGCCAGCAGCCTCCAAGTTCCGGAGGCCCAGTACTTC; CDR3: CASSLQVPEAQYF
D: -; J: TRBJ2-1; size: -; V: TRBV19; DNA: TGTGCCAGTAGGGGTAGCCTTAGCTACAATGAGCAGTTCTTC; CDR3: CASRGSLSYNEQFF
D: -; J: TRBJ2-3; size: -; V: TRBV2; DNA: TGTGCCAGCAGTGAAGCTCCGTGGGGCACAGATACGCAGTATTTT; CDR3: CASSEAPWGTDTQYF
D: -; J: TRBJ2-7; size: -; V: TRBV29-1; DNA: TGCAGCGTTGGACACATCAACGAGCAGTACTTC; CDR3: CSVGHINEQYF
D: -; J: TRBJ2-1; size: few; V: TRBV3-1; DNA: TGTGCCAGCAGCCAAGATCTCACGGTAAATGAGCAGTTCTTC; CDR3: CASSQDLTVNEQFF
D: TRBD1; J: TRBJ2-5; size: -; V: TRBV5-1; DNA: TGCGCCAGCAGCTGGGGACAGGGCAAAGAGACCCAGTACTTC; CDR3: CASSWGQGKETQYF
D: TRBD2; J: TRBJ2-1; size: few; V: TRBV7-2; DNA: TGTGCCAGCAGCTCCCACGGACTAGCGCAGTTCTTC; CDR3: CASSSHGLAQFF
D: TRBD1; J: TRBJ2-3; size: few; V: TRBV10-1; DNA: TGCGCCAGCACTGGACAGGGGACGACAGATACGCAGTATTTT; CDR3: CASTGQGTTDTQYF
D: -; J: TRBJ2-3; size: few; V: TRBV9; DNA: TGTGCCAGCAGCGTAGTTAGGCGGGAAAAAGCTCCCCACGATACCACAGATACGCAGTATTTT; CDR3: CASSVVRREKAPHDTTDTQYF
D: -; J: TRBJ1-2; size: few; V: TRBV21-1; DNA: TGTGCCAGCAGCAAAGAACAGGACCGCTACTCTAACTATGGCTACACCTTC; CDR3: CASSKEQDRYSNYGYTF
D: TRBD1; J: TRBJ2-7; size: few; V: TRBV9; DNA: TGTGCCAGCTCTATTGGACAGGGGGCGACCTACGAGCAGTACTTC; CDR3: CASSIGQGATYEQYF
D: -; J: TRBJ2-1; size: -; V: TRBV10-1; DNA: TGCGCCAGCAGTGACTCAGAGGTATATGAGCAGTTCTTC; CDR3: CASSDSEVYEQFF
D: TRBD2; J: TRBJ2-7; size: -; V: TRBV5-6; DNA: TGTGCCAGCAGCGGCATGGAAACTTGGCGGGAGGACCCCTACGAGCAGTACTTC; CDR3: CASSGMETWREDPYEQYF
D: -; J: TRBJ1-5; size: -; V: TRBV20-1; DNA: TGCAGTGCTAGAGATATCGGGAATCAGCCCCAGCATTTT; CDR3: CSARDIGNQPQHF
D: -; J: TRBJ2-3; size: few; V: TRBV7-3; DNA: TGTGCCAGCAGCTTATTGGCCGGTCCCTCAGATACGCAGTATTTT; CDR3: CASSLLAGPSDTQYF
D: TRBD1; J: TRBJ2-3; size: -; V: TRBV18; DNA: TGTGCCAGCTCTCCGGCGCTGGGGACAGGGGACACAGATACGCAGTATTTT; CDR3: CASSPALGTGDTDTQYF